This TCR beta chain was obtained from a study of OX40 agonist ivuxolimab in advanced cancers. Study-level results: No determination was made of the antigen specificity of the expanded peripheral T cells. CD8+ T cells averaged more expanded clones than CD4+.

Concerning this clone itself: Antigen: not known. The same CDR3 also results from other DNA sequences found in this sample.

CDR1 is KGHSH and CDR2 is LQKENI in the germline V gene. This CDR3 is 14 amino acids long. V was trimmed by 2 bases and J by 0 bases, leaving 2 bases between them. Only in-frame clones appear in the TCRdb table, and some are missing; sequencing was by immunoSEQ multiplex PCR. The sample holds 70,000 to 85,000 clones, around 87% seen once. V usage is TRBV18 and J usage is TRBJ2-6; D remains ambiguous. This receptor was taken from an adult with an advanced solid tumor such as melanoma, head and neck, liver or kidney cancer. Sample: CD4+ or CD8+ T cells sorted from blood, taken in a trial of the OX40 agonist ivuxolimab. The CDR3 nucleotides read TGTGCCAGCTCACCAAACTCTGGGGCCAACGTCCTGACTTTC. Residues: CASSPNSGANVLTF.